These T cell receptor beta chains were read from a single sample in a study of T cells in Graves' hyperthyroidism and ophthalmopathy. TCRdb itself ran the multiplex PCR reads through MiXCR, one entry per CDR3 protein. The sample holds approximately 600,000 distinct CDR3 sequences, 13% to 15% seen once. What was sequenced was blood. The receptors here all came from a woman aged 18-30 years with Graves' ophthalmopathy. The CDR3 runs from the conserved cysteine through the conserved F or W. Each record gives: J gene, D gene, clone size, V gene, CDR3 protein, CDR3 DNA. A D gene is named only where the DNA matches it firmly. Clone size is stated in some rows and not others, as once, few, many or a class when expanded.

TRBJ2-2,.,many,TRBV11-2,CASSSSEAGELFF,TGTGCCAGCAGCTCTAGCGAGGCCGGGGAGCTGTTTTTT
TRBJ2-3,TRBD2,.,TRBV29-1,CSVEDNGLAYNVPTDTQYF,TGCAGCGTTGAAGATAACGGACTAGCCTACAATGTACCCACAGATACGCAGTATTTT
TRBJ2-1,TRBD1,few,TRBV14,CASSQWSGGYNEQFF,TGTGCCAGCAGCCAATGGTCAGGGGGATACAATGAGCAGTTCTTC
TRBJ2-7,.,many,TRBV7-2,CASSFRGSGVYEQYF,TGTGCCAGCAGCTTTAGGGGCTCGGGAGTCTACGAGCAGTACTTC
TRBJ2-7,.,many,TRBV28,CASSFPPRRQTYEQYF,TGTGCCAGCAGTTTTCCGCCTAGGAGGCAGACCTACGAGCAGTACTTC
TRBJ1-1,.,few,TRBV29-1,CSVIRGITNTEAFF,TGCAGCGTTATCCGGGGGATAACGAACACTGAAGCTTTCTTT
TRBJ1-1,TRBD1,.,TRBV20-1,CSASSGGTEAFF,TGCAGTGCTAGTTCAGGGGGCACTGAAGCTTTCTTT
TRBJ1-2,.,few,TRBV7-8,CASSLEGGQIYGYTF,TGTGCCAGCAGCTTAGAGGGGGGTCAAATCTATGGCTACACCTTC
TRBJ1-1,.,many,TRBV12-3/TRBV12-4,CASRDRNTEAFF,TGTGCCAGCAGGGACAGGAACACTGAAGCTTTCTTT
TRBJ1-5,TRBD1,.,TRBV4-2,CASSQTDRAGQPQHF,TGTGCCAGCAGCCAAACCGACAGGGCTGGTCAGCCCCAGCATTTT
TRBJ2-2,TRBD2,.,TRBV9,CASSVGAGGANTGELFF,TGTGCCAGCAGCGTTGGAGCGGGAGGGGCGAACACCGGGGAGCTGTTTTTT
TRBJ2-1,.,many,TRBV12-3/TRBV12-4,CASSFGDSNEQFF,TGTGCCAGCAGTTTTGGTGACTCCAATGAGCAGTTCTTC